This TCR beta chain appears in the sequencing data of a study of T cell responses to AZD1222 COVID-19 vaccine. Study observations and caveats: Reports indicate that nearly half of spike-specific TCRs are directed at unmutated variant regions.

Comments on this clone: Its cognate antigen is unknown.

Using immunoSEQ multiplex PCR, the repertoire was profiled, and TCRdb retains in-frame clones only, with some absent. The sample includes about 150,000 clones, about 90% seen only once; the top ten take about 6.5%. With 0 bases removed from V and 4 bases from J, the gap between germline ends came to 11 bases. Per germline, CDR1 SGHKS and CDR2 YYEKEE (reference sequence). The CDR3 has 14 amino acids. The clonotype was recovered from an adult who received the AZD1222 COVID-19 vaccine. The gene calls are TRBV5-5 and TRBJ2-7; TRBD1 is a possible D gene (6 bases). The sample consisted of peripheral blood, taken 28 days after the second AZD1222 dose. This CDR3 is CASSLAAGDYEQYF. The CDR3, as DNA: TGTGCCAGCAGCTTGGCGGCAGGGGATTACGAGCAGTACTTC.